Given below is one TCR beta chain in context. The antigen remains undetermined. The PCR was carried out with 60 Vbeta primers and 13 Jbeta primers. Using immunoSEQ multiplex PCR, the repertoire was profiled, and TCRdb retains in-frame clones only, with some absent. The sample's table shows 130,000 or so clones. This specimen comes from a study of cytomegalovirus exposure and HLA in healthy donors. Overall study context: Early on, a data release was issued that held 80 million or so unique TCRs from HLA-typed donors. Study-wide results and limits: Previously analyzed data showed that most TCR beta V segments were productive at a frequency of about 90% or about 30%. Later analysis identified a missense DCLRE1C variant that was linked to TCR beta V- and J-gene trimming. Most CMV-associated TCR beta chains were later found to appear HLA-restricted.

V was clipped by 4 bases and J by 7 bases; unmatched bases: 4. The CDR3 is 13 residues long. Per the germline V gene, CDR1 is SNHLY and CDR2 is FYNNEI. The chain employs TRBV2 and TRBJ1-5; 7 bases match TRBD1. The source material was PBMCs. This sequence was found in a woman younger than 30 in good health and CMV-seronegative. The chain's CDR3 is CASSGQGGQPQHF. DNA for the CDR3: TGTGCCAGCAGTGGACAGGGAGGCCAGCCCCAGCATTTT.